The T cell receptor beta chain under discussion was sequenced for a study of T cell responses to AZD1222 COVID-19 vaccine. Generated by immunoSEQ multiplex PCR, the TCRdb table keeps only in-frame clones and is missing some. The sample holds under 200,000 clones, 85% to 95% seen once. Sequencing used peripheral blood, obtained on day 0 of AZD1222 vaccination. The source of this sequence is an adult in good health.

The DNA of the CDR3 is TGTGCCAGCAGGACCGGGACTAGCGCTCATACGCAGTATTTT. The encoded protein is CASRTGTSAHTQYF. The rearrangement links TRBV27 to TRBJ2-3; TRBD2 aligns across 10 bases. V lost 6 bases to trimming and J lost 7 bases; unmatched junction nucleotides: 7. CDR1 MNHEY and CDR2 SMNVEV come from the germline V gene (reference sequence). This CDR3 is built from 14 residues.